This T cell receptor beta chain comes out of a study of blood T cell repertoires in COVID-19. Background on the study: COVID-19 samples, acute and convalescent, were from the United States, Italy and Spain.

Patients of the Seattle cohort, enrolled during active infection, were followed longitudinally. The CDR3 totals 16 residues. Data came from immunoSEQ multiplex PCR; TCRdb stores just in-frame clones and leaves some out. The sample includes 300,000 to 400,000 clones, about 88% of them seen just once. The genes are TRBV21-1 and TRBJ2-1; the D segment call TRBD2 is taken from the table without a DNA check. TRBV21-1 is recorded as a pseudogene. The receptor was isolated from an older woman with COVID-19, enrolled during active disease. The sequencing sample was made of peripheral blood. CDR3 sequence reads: CASSIRGLAGGPEQFF. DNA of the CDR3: TGTGCCAGCAGCATCCGAGGACTAGCGGGGGGGCCTGAGCAGTTCTTC.